Following are 13 T cell receptor beta chains from one sample sequenced in a study of shared clonotypes between healthy human individuals. The data were produced by immunoSEQ multiplex PCR, yet TCRdb's version contains in-frame clones alone and is incomplete. The sample lists 2,500,000 or so clones; under 95% were seen once. Sample: naive CD4+ T cells from PBMCs. Subset in this sample: CD45RA+ positively selected. All receptors derive from a man between 18 and 29 years old in good health. Some clones in this sample may be carry-over from other donors' samples.

The chain recombines TRBV9 with TRBJ2-1, with TRBD2 identical over 9 bases. This CDR3 is 15 amino acids long. Unmatched junction bases numbered 8, after V lost 4 bases and J lost 6 bases. From germline, CDR1 is SGDLS and CDR2 YYNGEE. Here the CDR3 reads CASSYRTSDLNEQFF. CDR3 DNA: TGTGCCAGCAGCTATCGGACTAGCGATCTCAATGAGCAGTTCTTC.

V usage is TRBV7-3 and J usage is TRBJ1-1; weak D call: TRBD1 (6 bases). CDR3 size: 13 residues. V dropped 5 bases and J dropped 1 base, with 8 bases sitting between them. Germline V gives CDR1 SGHTA, CDR2 FQGTGA. The DNA for the CDR3 is TGTGCCAGCAGCGAACAGGGGAACACTGAAGCTTTCTTT. The encoded protein is CASSEQGNTEAFF.

The chain is built from TRBV7-3 and TRBJ2-1; 10 nucleotides match TRBD2. Germline loops: CDR1 SGHTA, CDR2 FQGTGA. V shed 5 bases, J shed 7 bases, and the junction held 11 bases outside the gene matches. The CDR3 is 16 amino acids. The CDR3 protein is CASSPSSGRAGNEQFF. Written as DNA, the CDR3 is TGTGCCAGCAGCCCCTCGAGCGGGAGGGCGGGAAATGAGCAGTTCTTC.

This chain links TRBV5-1 with TRBJ2-5; 12 bases align to TRBD2. CDR3 length: 17 amino acids. Germline CDR1 SGHRS, CDR2 YFSETQ. V trimming: 4 bases; J trimming: 5 bases; junction bases outside the gene matches: 12. This chain's CDR3 is CASSRARLAGAGETQYF. The CDR3 region has the DNA TGCGCCAGCAGCAGGGCGCGACTAGCGGGAGCCGGGGAGACCCAGTACTTC.

The genes are TRBV27 and TRBJ2-3, with D hard to call. Between the trimmed V and J ends, which lost 4 bases and 7 bases, there was a span of 18 bases. Germline V gene sequence: CDR1 MNHEY, CDR2 SMNVEV (reference sequence). This CDR3 spans 15 amino acids. The CDR3 nucleotides are TGTGCCAGCAGTTATGGCCCGATTTTTAGACATACGCAGTATTTT. Translated: CASSYGPIFRHTQYF.

On this clone: The sample carries other DNA sequences with the same CDR3. The genes are TRBV5-1 and TRBJ2-7; D may be TRBD2 (6 bases). The ends were cut back, 2 bases at V and 0 bases at J, with 9 bases in the middle. CDR1 is SGHRS, CDR2 YFSETQ, per germline. The CDR3 runs 14 residues. CDR3 residues: CASSLGGVSYEQYF. CDR3 sequence (DNA): TGCGCCAGCAGCTTAGGCGGGGTCTCCTACGAGCAGTACTTC.

The V gene is TRBV7-2, the J gene TRBJ2-7; D is undetermined. The V gene's germline CDR1 is SGHTA and CDR2 FQGNSA. Trimming shortened V by 2 bases and J by 7 bases, and 15 bases separated the two germline ends. This CDR3 is 14 amino acids long. In nucleotides, the CDR3 is TGTGCCAGCAGCTTAAGGCCCTCCTTGGAGGAGCAGTACTTC. Translation: CASSLRPSLEEQYF.

The chain joins TRBV10-3 to TRBJ2-2, with TRBD2 identical over 8 bases. V dropped 9 bases and J dropped 3; count of bases not matched to a gene: 6. The CDR3 sequence is 14 residues long. Looked up from germline, CDR1 is ENHRY and CDR2 is SYGVKD. The CDR3 DNA reads as TGTGCCATGAGGGGACTAGGCTACACCGGGGAGCTGTTTTTT. Translated: CAMRGLGYTGELFF.

The CDR3 reads CASSQVTRGPGVYNEQFF. DNA of the CDR3: TGCGCCAGCAGCCAAGTCACTCGGGGGCCGGGAGTATACAATGAGCAGTTCTTC. The J gene is TRBJ2-1, the V gene TRBV4-1; TRBD1 or TRBD2 may be the D gene (6 bases each). The ends were cut back, 1 base at V and 4 bases at J, with 20 bases in the middle. This CDR3 region has 18 residues. Germline V CDR1 and CDR2: MGHRA, YSYEKL.

V usage is TRBV19 and J usage is TRBJ1-2, with TRBD1 identical over 7 bases. Germline loops: CDR1 LNHDA, CDR2 SQIVND (reference sequence). V lost 7 bases to trimming and J lost 4 bases; unmatched junction nucleotides: 9. The CDR3 length is 14 residues. CDR3 in DNA: TGTGCCAGTACTCCGGGACAGCACAGCTATGGCTACACCTTC. Translation: CASTPGQHSYGYTF. The variable domain in full, completed from reference TRBV19 and TRBJ1-2, reads DGGITQSPKYLFRKEGQNVTLSCEQNLNHDAMYWYRQDPGQGLRLIYYSQIVNDFQKGDIAEGYSVSREKKESFPLTVTSAQKNPTAFYLCASTPGQHSYGYTFGSGTRLTVV.

V is TRBV10-3 and J is TRBJ1-4, with TRBD1 matching 10 bases. Per the germline V gene, CDR1 is ENHRY and CDR2 is SYGVKD. This CDR3 spans 15 amino acids. V lost 6 bases and J lost 2; bases outside the gene matches: 3. The CDR3 region is CAISPGQGTNEKLFF. The CDR3 region has the DNA TGTGCCATCAGCCCGGGACAGGGGACTAATGAAAAACTGTTTTTT.

DNA for the CDR3: TGTGCCAGCAGTGAAAGGGAACGGAACAGGGGTAATCAGCCCCAGCATTTT. Translation gives CASSERERNRGNQPQHF. The chain links TRBV6-1 to TRBJ1-5, with 7 bases aligning to TRBD1. Germline V lookup: CDR1 MNHNS, CDR2 SASEGT. Losses at the gene ends were 2 bases for V and 4 bases for J; bases not matched to a gene: 11. The CDR3 spans 17 residues.

The V gene is TRBV2, the J gene TRBJ2-2, with D possibly being TRBD2 (6 bases). This CDR3 region has 14 residues. The ends were cut back, 4 bases at V and 1 base at J, with 7 bases in the middle. The germline gives CDR1 SNHLY, CDR2 FYNNEI. CDR3 nucleotide sequence: TGTGCCAGCAGTGTGCGGGAGAACACCGGGGAGCTGTTTTTT. It codes for CASSVRENTGELFF.